Listed below are T cell receptor beta chains from one sample, sequenced in a study of regulatory T cells in long-lasting Graves disease. One entry per CDR3 protein results from TCRdb running MiXCR on the multiplex PCR reads. The data contain about 240,000 distinct CDR3 sequences, 20% of them singletons. The sequencing here drew on peripheral blood mononuclear cells (PBMCs), taken at new diagnosis, from a patient treated with antithyroid drugs. These receptors were taken from a female donor with Graves disease. Both conserved end residues are part of each CDR3. The order of the fields is V gene, J gene, clone size, D gene, CDR3 DNA, CDR3 protein. The D gene is left open where the match is weak. Not every row has a clone size; where given, it reads once, few, many or a size class.

v_call: TRBV5-1; j_call: TRBJ2-1; clone_size: many; d_call: NA; cdr3_nt: TGCGCCAGCAGCTTGTTCAAGGACAATGAGCAGTTCTTC; cdr3_aa: CASSLFKDNEQFF
v_call: TRBV6-1; j_call: TRBJ2-1; clone_size: few; d_call: NA; cdr3_nt: TGTGCCCCAACCTCCGGGCTGACCGACAATGAGCAGTTCTTC; cdr3_aa: CAPTSGLTDNEQFF
v_call: TRBV4-3; j_call: TRBJ1-5; clone_size: many; d_call: TRBD1; cdr3_nt: TGCGCCAGCAGTCCGGACAGGAGGGGACAGCCCCAGCATTTT; cdr3_aa: CASSPDRRGQPQHF
v_call: TRBV9; j_call: TRBJ1-3; clone_size: few; d_call: NA; cdr3_nt: TGTGCCAGCAGCGTACGACAGAGCTCTGGAAACACCATATATTTT; cdr3_aa: CASSVRQSSGNTIYF
v_call: TRBV4-2; j_call: TRBJ2-7; clone_size: NA; d_call: NA; cdr3_nt: TGTGCCAGCAGCCAATTCCCAAGCTACGAGCAGTACTTC; cdr3_aa: CASSQFPSYEQYF
v_call: TRBV12-3/TRBV12-4; j_call: TRBJ2-7; clone_size: NA; d_call: TRBD1; cdr3_nt: TGTGCCAGCAGTAACCTGGGACAGGCCCGCTACGAGCAGTACTTC; cdr3_aa: CASSNLGQARYEQYF
v_call: TRBV9; j_call: TRBJ1-3; clone_size: many; d_call: NA; cdr3_nt: TGTGCCAGCAGCGTAGATGGGAGCTCTGGAAACACCATATATTTT; cdr3_aa: CASSVDGSSGNTIYF
v_call: TRBV7-3; j_call: TRBJ2-1; clone_size: many; d_call: NA; cdr3_nt: TGTGCCAGCAGCCCCGAGACGGTCTCCTACAATGAGCAGTTCTTC; cdr3_aa: CASSPETVSYNEQFF
v_call: TRBV5-1; j_call: TRBJ2-1; clone_size: NA; d_call: NA; cdr3_nt: TGCGCCAGCAGCTTGGGCCAGTCCTACGAGCAGTTCTTC; cdr3_aa: CASSLGQSYEQFF
v_call: TRBV11-2; j_call: TRBJ2-1; clone_size: NA; d_call: NA; cdr3_nt: TGTGCTAGCAGCTTAGGTGGGAACCTCCTGAGCTACAATGAGCAGTTCTTC; cdr3_aa: CASSLGGNLLSYNEQFF
v_call: TRBV19; j_call: TRBJ2-1; clone_size: few; d_call: TRBD2; cdr3_nt: TGTGCCAGTAGTCAAACTAGCGGAACGCAGCAGTTCTTC; cdr3_aa: CASSQTSGTQQFF
v_call: TRBV24-1; j_call: TRBJ2-3; clone_size: many; d_call: NA; cdr3_nt: TGTGCCACCAGTTCCGCTACAGTCGCGACAGATACGCAGTATTTT; cdr3_aa: CATSSATVATDTQYF
v_call: TRBV12-3/TRBV12-4; j_call: TRBJ2-7; clone_size: many; d_call: NA; cdr3_nt: TGTGCCAGCACTTTCTTCGGGCTCTACGAGCAGTACTTC; cdr3_aa: CASTFFGLYEQYF
v_call: TRBV4-1; j_call: TRBJ1-4; clone_size: many; d_call: NA; cdr3_nt: TGCGCCAGCAGCCAAGGGGGGGTAACTAATGAAAAACTGTTTTTT; cdr3_aa: CASSQGGVTNEKLFF
v_call: TRBV2; j_call: TRBJ2-7; clone_size: many; d_call: TRBD1; cdr3_nt: TGTGCCAGCAGGGACGACAGGGACGAGCAGTACTTC; cdr3_aa: CASRDDRDEQYF
v_call: TRBV5-1; j_call: TRBJ1-5; clone_size: many; d_call: NA; cdr3_nt: TGTGCCAGCAGCTTAAGGACAGTTAGCAATCAGCCCCAGCATTTT; cdr3_aa: CASSLRTVSNQPQHF
v_call: TRBV6-2/TRBV6-3; j_call: TRBJ1-4; clone_size: NA; d_call: NA; cdr3_nt: TGTGCCAGCAGTCCCCCAGGGAATGAAAAACTGTTTTTT; cdr3_aa: CASSPPGNEKLFF
v_call: TRBV15; j_call: TRBJ2-1; clone_size: many; d_call: TRBD2; cdr3_nt: TGTGCCACCAGCAGGGAGCGGGGGGGCTCCTACAATGAGCAGTTCTTC; cdr3_aa: CATSRERGGSYNEQFF
v_call: TRBV20-1; j_call: TRBJ2-5; clone_size: many; d_call: TRBD2; cdr3_nt: TGCAGTGCTCCAAGACTAGCGGGGGGGGCGTACCAAGAGACCCAGTACTTC; cdr3_aa: CSAPRLAGGAYQETQYF
v_call: TRBV5-6; j_call: TRBJ1-2; clone_size: many; d_call: TRBD1; cdr3_nt: TGTGCCAGCAGCGTTGGACAGGGGGCGATTGGCGGCTACACCTTC; cdr3_aa: CASSVGQGAIGGYTF
v_call: TRBV11-3; j_call: TRBJ2-7; clone_size: many; d_call: NA; cdr3_nt: TGTGCCAGCAGCCAAAGCGGGACAAACTACGAGCAGTACTTC; cdr3_aa: CASSQSGTNYEQYF
v_call: TRBV10-3; j_call: TRBJ2-7; clone_size: NA; d_call: TRBD1; cdr3_nt: TGTGCCACCAGTGAGAGGTTAGGACAGGGGCAAAACGAGCAGTACTTC; cdr3_aa: CATSERLGQGQNEQYF
v_call: TRBV7-2; j_call: TRBJ1-6; clone_size: many; d_call: NA; cdr3_nt: TGTGCCAGCAGCATGGGACCCGGCGGGAATTCACCCCTCCACTTT; cdr3_aa: CASSMGPGGNSPLHF
v_call: TRBV20-1; j_call: TRBJ1-2; clone_size: many; d_call: NA; cdr3_nt: TGCAGTGCTAGATCGGACAGCTATGGCTACACCTTC; cdr3_aa: CSARSDSYGYTF
v_call: TRBV7-9; j_call: TRBJ2-7; clone_size: NA; d_call: TRBD1; cdr3_nt: TGTGCCACCCGCGGACAGGGAACCCCCTACGAGCAGTACTTC; cdr3_aa: CATRGQGTPYEQYF
v_call: TRBV6-2/TRBV6-3; j_call: TRBJ2-3; clone_size: NA; d_call: TRBD1; cdr3_nt: TGTGCCAGCAGCCACCCGGGACAGGGGACAGATACGCAGTATTTT; cdr3_aa: CASSHPGQGTDTQYF
v_call: TRBV7-2; j_call: TRBJ2-7; clone_size: many; d_call: NA; cdr3_nt: TGTGCCAGCAGCTTGTACGCAACATCGTCTCCCTACGAGCAGTACTTC; cdr3_aa: CASSLYATSSPYEQYF
v_call: TRBV7-2; j_call: TRBJ2-2; clone_size: NA; d_call: TRBD2; cdr3_nt: TGTGCCAGCAGCCTTATTCCACGGGGGGGCGGCACCGGGGAGCTGTTTTTT; cdr3_aa: CASSLIPRGGGTGELFF
v_call: TRBV10-3; j_call: TRBJ1-1; clone_size: many; d_call: TRBD1; cdr3_nt: TGTGCCATCAGGGGGACAGGGACGAACACTGAAGCTTTCTTT; cdr3_aa: CAIRGTGTNTEAFF
v_call: TRBV20-1; j_call: TRBJ2-5; clone_size: many; d_call: TRBD1; cdr3_nt: TGCAGTGCCAGGAGCCTGACAGGGGGAGAGACCCAGTACTTC; cdr3_aa: CSARSLTGGETQYF
v_call: TRBV6-1; j_call: TRBJ2-5; clone_size: many; d_call: TRBD2; cdr3_nt: TGTGCCAGCAGACTTGAACCACTAGCGAGGGAGACCCAGTACTTC; cdr3_aa: CASRLEPLARETQYF